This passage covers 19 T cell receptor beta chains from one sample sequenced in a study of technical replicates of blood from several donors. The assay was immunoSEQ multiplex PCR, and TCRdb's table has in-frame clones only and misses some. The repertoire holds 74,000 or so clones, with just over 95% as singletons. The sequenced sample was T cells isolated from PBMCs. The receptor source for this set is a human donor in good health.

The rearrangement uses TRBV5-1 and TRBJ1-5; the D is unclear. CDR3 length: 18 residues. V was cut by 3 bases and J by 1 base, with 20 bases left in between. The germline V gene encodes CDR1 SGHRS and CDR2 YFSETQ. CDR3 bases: TGCGCCAGCAGCTCAAGGCCTTGGAGGGTAGTAAGCAATCAGCCCCAGCATTTT. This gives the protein CASSSRPWRVVSNQPQHF.

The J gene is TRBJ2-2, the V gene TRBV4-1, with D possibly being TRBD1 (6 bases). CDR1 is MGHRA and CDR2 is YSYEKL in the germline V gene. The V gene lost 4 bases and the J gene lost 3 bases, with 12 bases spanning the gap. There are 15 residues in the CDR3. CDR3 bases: TGCGCCAGCAGCCCATGGACAGAGGACACCGGGGAGCTGTTTTTT. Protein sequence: CASSPWTEDTGELFF.

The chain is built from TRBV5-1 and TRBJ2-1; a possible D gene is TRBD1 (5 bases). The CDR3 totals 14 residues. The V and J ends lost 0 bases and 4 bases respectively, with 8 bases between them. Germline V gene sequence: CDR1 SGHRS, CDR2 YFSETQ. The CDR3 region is CASSLDRRYNEQFF. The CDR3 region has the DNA TGCGCCAGCAGCTTGGACAGGAGATACAATGAGCAGTTCTTC.

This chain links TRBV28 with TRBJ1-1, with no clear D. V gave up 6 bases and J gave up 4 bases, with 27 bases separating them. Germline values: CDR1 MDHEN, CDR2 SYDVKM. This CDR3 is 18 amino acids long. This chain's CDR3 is CASSPRRPYGQLVTEAFF. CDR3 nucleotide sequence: TGTGCCAGCAGCCCAAGGCGGCCCTACGGTCAGCTGGTCACTGAAGCTTTCTTT. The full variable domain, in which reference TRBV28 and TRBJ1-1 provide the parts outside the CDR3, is DVKVTQSSRYLVKRTGEKVFLECVQDMDHENMFWYRQDPGLGLRLIYFSYDVKMKEKGDIPEGYSVSREKKERFSLILESASTNQTSMYLCASSPRRPYGQLVTEAFFGQGTRLTVV.

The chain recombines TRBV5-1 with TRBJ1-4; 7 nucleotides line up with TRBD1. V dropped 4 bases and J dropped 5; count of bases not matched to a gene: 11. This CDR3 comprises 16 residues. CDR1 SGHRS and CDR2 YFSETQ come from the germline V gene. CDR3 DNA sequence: TGCGCCAGCAGCCACGAAGGACAGGTCCCAAATGAAAAACTGTTTTTT. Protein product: CASSHEGQVPNEKLFF.

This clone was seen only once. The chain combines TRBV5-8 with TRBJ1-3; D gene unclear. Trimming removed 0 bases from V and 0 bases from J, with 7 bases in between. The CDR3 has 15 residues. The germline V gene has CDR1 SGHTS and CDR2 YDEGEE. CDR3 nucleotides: TGTGCCAGCAGCTTGGACAGTTACTCTGGAAACACCATATATTTT. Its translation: CASSLDSYSGNTIYF.

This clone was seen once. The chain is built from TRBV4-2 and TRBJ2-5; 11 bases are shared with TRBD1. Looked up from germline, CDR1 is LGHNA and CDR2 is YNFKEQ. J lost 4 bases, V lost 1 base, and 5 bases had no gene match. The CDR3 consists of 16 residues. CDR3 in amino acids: CASSQGGTGGPETQYF. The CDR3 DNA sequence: TGTGCCAGCAGCCAAGGGGGGACAGGGGGGCCAGAGACCCAGTACTTC.

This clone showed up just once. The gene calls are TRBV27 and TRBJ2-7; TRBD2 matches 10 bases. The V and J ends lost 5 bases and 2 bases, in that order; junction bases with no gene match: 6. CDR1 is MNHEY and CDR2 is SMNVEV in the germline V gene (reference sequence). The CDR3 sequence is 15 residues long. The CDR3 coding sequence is TGTGCCAGCAGTATTGAGCGGGAGGGCCCCTACGAGCAGTACTTC. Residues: CASSIEREGPYEQYF.

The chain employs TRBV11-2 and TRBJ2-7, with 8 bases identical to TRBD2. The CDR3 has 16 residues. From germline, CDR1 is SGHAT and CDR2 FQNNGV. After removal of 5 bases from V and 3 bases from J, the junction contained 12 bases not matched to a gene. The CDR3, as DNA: TGTGCCAGCAGCCCCCCTAGCGGGCGAGACTTCTACGAGCAGTACTTC. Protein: CASSPPSGRDFYEQYF.

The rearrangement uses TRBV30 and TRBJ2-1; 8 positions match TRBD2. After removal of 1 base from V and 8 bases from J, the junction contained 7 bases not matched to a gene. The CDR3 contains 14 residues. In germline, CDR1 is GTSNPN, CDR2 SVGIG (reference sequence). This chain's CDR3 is CAWSGPATSDEQFF. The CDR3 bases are TGTGCCTGGAGTGGCCCCGCGACTAGCGATGAGCAGTTCTTC.

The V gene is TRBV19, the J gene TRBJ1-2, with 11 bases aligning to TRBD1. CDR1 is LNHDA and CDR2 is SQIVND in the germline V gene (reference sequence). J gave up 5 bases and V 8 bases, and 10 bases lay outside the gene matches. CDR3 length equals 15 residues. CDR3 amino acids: CASGAMGQGVYGYTF. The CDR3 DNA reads TGTGCCAGTGGGGCTATGGGACAGGGGGTTTATGGCTACACCTTC.

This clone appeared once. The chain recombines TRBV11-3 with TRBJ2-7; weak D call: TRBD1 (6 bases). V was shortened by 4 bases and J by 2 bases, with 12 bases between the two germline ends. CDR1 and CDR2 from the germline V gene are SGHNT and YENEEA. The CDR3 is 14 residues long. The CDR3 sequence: CASSSPDSPYEQYF. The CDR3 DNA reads TGTGCCAGCAGCTCACCGGACAGCCCCTACGAGCAGTACTTC.

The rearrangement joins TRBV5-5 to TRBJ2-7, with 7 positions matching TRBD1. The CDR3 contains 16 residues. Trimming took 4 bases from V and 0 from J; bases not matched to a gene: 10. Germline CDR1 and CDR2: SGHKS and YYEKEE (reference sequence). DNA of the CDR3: TGTGCCAGCAGCCTCCCGGGCTGGGACAGCTCCTACGAGCAGTACTTC. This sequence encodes CASSLPGWDSSYEQYF.

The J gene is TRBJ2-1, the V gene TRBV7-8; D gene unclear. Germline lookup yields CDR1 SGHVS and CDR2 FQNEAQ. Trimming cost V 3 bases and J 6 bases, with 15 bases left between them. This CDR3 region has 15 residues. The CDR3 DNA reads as TGTGCCAGCAGCTTTCCGACTGGGTTGGGCAATGAGCAGTTCTTC. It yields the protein CASSFPTGLGNEQFF. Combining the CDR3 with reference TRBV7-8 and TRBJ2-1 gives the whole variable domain GAGVSQSPRYKVAKRGQDVALRCDPISGHVSLFWYQQALGQGPEFLTYFQNEAQLDKSGLPSDRFFAERPEGSVSTLKIQRTQQEDSAVYLCASSFPTGLGNEQFFGPGTRLTVL.

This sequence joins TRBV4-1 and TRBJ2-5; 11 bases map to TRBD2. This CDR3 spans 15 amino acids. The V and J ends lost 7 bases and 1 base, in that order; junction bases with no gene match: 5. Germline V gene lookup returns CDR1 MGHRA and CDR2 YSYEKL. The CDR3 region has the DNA TGCGCCAGCACTCGACTAGCGGGATTCCAAGAGACCCAGTACTTC. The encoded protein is CASTRLAGFQETQYF.

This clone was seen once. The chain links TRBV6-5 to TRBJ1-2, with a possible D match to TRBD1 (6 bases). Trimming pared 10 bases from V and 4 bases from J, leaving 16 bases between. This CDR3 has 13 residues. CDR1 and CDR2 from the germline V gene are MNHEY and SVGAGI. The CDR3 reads CATRGGGGYGYTF. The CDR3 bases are TGTGCCACCCGTGGGGGCGGTGGCTATGGCTACACCTTC.

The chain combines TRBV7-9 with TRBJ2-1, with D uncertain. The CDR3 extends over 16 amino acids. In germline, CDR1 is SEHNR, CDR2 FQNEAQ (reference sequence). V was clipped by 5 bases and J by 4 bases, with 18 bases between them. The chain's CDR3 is CASSHHLGEVYNEQFF. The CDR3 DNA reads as TGTGCCAGCAGCCACCATCTAGGCGAGGTTTACAATGAGCAGTTCTTC. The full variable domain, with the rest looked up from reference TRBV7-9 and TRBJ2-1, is DTGVSQNPRHKITKRGQNVTFRCDPISEHNRLYWYRQTLGQGPEFLTYFQNEAQLEKSRLLSDRFSAERPKGSFSTLEIQRTEQGDSAMYLCASSHHLGEVYNEQFFGPGTRLTVL.

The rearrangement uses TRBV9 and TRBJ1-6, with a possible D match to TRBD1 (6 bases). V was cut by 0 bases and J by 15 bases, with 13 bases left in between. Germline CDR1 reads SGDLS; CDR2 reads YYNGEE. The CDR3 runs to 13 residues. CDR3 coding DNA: TGTGCCAGCAGCGTAGGGACAGATGCTTTCCTCCACTTT. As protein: CASSVGTDAFLHF. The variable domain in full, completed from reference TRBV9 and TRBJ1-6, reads DSGVTQTPKHLITATGQRVTLRCSPRSGDLSVYWYQQSLDQGLQFLIQYYNGEERAKGNILERFSAQQFPDLHSELNLSSLELGDSALYFCASSVGTDAFLHFGNGTRLTVT.

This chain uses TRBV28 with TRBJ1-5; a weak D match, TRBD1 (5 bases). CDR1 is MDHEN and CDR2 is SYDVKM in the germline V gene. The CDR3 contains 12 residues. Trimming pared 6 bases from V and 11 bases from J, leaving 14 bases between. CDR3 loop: CASREVRGSQHF. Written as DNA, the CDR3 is TGTGCCAGCAGGGAGGTGCGGGGGTCCCAGCATTTT.